This TCR beta chain was captured by sequencing in a study of blood T cell repertoires in COVID-19. Study in general: Italy, Spain and the United States were the sources of the convalescent and acute COVID-19 samples. PBMCs, B-cell-depleted T cells, or T cells were the source of the cDNA or gDNA that made up the material.

Original handling: The authors estimated nucleated cell counts from reference gene primer amplification. Only in-frame clones appear in the TCRdb table, and some are missing; sequencing was by immunoSEQ multiplex PCR. For V, J and clone size, that table is used; D and trimming come from the DNA. Of 150,000 to 200,000 clones listed, 87% were seen once; the top ten hold 1.6%. V was cut by 6 bases and J by 3 bases, with 12 bases left in between. This CDR3 is 14 amino acids long. Germline values: CDR1 LNHDA, CDR2 SQIVND (reference sequence). The TCR originated in a woman between 50 and 59 years old with acute or convalescent COVID-19. This sequence joins TRBV19 and TRBJ1-5; D is unresolved. The sample was peripheral blood. The CDR3 sequence: CASRFPGFNQPQHF. In DNA, the CDR3 is TGTGCCAGTAGATTTCCAGGATTCAATCAGCCCCAGCATTTT.